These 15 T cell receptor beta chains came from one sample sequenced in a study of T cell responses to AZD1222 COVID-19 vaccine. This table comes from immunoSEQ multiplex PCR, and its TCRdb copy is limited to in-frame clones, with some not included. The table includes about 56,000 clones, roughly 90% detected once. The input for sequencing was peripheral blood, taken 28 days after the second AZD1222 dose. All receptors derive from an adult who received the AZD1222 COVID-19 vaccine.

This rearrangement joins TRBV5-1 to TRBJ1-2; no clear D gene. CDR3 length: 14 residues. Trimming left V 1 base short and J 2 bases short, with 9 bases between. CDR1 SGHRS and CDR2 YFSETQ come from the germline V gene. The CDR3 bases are TGCGCCAGCAGCTTGTCCATAGGGAACTATGGCTACACCTTC. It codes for CASSLSIGNYGYTF.

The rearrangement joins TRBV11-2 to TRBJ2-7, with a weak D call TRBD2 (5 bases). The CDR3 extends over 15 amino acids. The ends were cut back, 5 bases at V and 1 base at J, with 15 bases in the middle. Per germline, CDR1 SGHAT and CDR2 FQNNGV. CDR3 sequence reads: CASSREYSFSYEQYF. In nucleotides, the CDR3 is TGTGCCAGCAGCCGGGAATACTCCTTTTCCTACGAGCAGTACTTC.

The CDR3 DNA is TGTGCCAGCAGAAACCTAGCGGGCGGAGGTTACAATGAGCAGTTCTTC. It yields the protein CASRNLAGGGYNEQFF. The chain links TRBV28 to TRBJ2-1; 8 positions agree with TRBD2. Germline values: CDR1 MDHEN, CDR2 SYDVKM. The junction had 11 bases not matched to a gene; V was cut back by 6 bases and J by 4 bases. The CDR3 has 16 residues. The full variable domain, completed using reference TRBV28 and TRBJ2-1, is DVKVTQSSRYLVKRTGEKVFLECVQDMDHENMFWYRQDPGLGLRLIYFSYDVKMKEKGDIPEGYSVSREKKERFSLILESASTNQTSMYLCASRNLAGGGYNEQFFGPGTRLTVL.

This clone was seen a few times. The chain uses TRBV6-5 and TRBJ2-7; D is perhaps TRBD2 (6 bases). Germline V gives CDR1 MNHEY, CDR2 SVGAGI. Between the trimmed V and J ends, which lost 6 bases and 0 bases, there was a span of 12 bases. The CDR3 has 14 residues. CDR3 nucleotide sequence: TGTGCCAGCAGCCGGGACTTCAGCTCCTACGAGCAGTACTTC. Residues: CASSRDFSSYEQYF.

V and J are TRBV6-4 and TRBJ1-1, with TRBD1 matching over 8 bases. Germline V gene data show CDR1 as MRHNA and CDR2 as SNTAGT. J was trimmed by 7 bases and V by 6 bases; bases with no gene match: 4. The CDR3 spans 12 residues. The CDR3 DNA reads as TGTGCCAGCAGACGGACAGGGCTTGAAGCTTTCTTT. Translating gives CASRRTGLEAFF.

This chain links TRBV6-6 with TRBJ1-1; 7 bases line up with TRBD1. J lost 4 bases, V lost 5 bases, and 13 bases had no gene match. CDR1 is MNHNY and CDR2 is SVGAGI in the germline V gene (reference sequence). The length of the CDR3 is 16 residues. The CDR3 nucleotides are TGTGCCAGCAGTCCCGAACAGGGGTGGGAAAGCACTGAAGCTTTCTTT. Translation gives CASSPEQGWESTEAFF.

In DNA, the CDR3 is TGTGCCAGCAATGGGTTTCGGGGCTACACCTTC. Translated: CASNGFRGYTF. The gene calls are TRBV28 and TRBJ1-2; no reliable D call. Per the germline V gene, CDR1 is MDHEN and CDR2 is SYDVKM. The CDR3 contains 11 residues. The V and J ends lost 7 bases and 8 bases respectively, with 11 bases between them.

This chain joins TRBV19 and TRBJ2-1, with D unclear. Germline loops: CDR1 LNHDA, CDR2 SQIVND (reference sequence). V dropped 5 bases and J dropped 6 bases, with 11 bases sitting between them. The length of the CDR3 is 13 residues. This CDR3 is CASSGLNSNEQFF. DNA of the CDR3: TGTGCCAGTAGTGGCCTAAACAGCAATGAGCAGTTCTTC.

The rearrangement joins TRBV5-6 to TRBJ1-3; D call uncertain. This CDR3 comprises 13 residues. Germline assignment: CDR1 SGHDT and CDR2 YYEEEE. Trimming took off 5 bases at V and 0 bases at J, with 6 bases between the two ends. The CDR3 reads CASRTGSGNTIYF. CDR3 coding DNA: TGTGCCAGCAGGACGGGCTCTGGAAACACCATATATTTT.

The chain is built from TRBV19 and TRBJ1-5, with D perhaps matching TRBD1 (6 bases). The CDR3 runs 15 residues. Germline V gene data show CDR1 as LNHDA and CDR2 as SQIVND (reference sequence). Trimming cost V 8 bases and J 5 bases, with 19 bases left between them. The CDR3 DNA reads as TGTGCCAGTGGCCCCGGGAGGGGGAAGGATCAGCCCCAGCATTTT. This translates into CASGPGRGKDQPQHF.

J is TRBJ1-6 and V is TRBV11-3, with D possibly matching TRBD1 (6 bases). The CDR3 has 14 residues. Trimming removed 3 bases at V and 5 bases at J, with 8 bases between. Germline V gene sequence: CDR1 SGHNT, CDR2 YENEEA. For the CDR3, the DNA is TGTGCCAGCAGCTTGAGGGGGGATAATTCACCCCTCCACTTT. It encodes CASSLRGDNSPLHF.

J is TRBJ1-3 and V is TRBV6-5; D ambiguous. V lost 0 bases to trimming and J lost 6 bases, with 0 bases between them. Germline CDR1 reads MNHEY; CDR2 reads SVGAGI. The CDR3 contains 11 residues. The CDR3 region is CASSYSNTIYF. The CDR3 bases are TGTGCCAGCAGTTACTCAAACACCATATATTTT.

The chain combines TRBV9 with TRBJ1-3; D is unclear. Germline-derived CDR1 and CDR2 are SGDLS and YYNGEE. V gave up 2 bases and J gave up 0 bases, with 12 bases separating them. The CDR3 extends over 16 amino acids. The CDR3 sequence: CASSVGAQSSGNTIYF. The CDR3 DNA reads TGTGCCAGCAGCGTCGGAGCACAGAGCTCTGGAAACACCATATATTTT.

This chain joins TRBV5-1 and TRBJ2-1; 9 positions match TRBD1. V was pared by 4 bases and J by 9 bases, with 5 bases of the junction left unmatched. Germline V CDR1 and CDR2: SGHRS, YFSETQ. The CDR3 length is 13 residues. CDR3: CASSMGQGLEQFF. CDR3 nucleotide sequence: TGCGCCAGCAGCATGGGACAGGGCCTTGAGCAGTTCTTC.

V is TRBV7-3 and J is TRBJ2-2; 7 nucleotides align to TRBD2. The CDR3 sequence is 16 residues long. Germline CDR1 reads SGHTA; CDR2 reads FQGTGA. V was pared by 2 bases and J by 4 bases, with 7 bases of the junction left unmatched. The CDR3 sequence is CASSLLAQRGTGELFF. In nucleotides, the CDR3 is TGTGCCAGCAGCTTACTTGCGCAGCGGGGCACCGGGGAGCTGTTTTTT. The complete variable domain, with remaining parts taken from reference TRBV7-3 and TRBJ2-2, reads GAGVSQTPSNKVTEKGKYVELRCDPISGHTALYWYRQSLGQGPEFLIYFQGTGAADDSGLPNDRFFAVRPEGSVSTLKIQRTERGDSAVYLCASSLLAQRGTGELFFGEGSRLTVL.